This T cell receptor (beta chain) is from a study of CD4+ T cells in melanoma. The study, taken as a whole, reports: A reported correlation linked neoantigen-specific CD4+ T cells to CD8+, macrophage and B cell function. Neoantigen-specific CD4+ T cells in melanoma reportedly had diverse differentiation states.

Measured with immunoSEQ multiplex PCR; TCRdb has only the in-frame clones, and not every one. This sample has more than 90,000 clones, with about 90% found just once. The CDR3 spans 15 residues. Germline V gene sequence: CDR1 SGHRS, CDR2 YFSETQ. Trimming stripped 0 bases from V and 6 bases from J, with 14 bases between. In the case of this clone: Its antigen is unidentified.

The sequenced material came from peripheral blood. The rearrangement uses TRBV5-1 and TRBJ2-3; possibly TRBD1 or TRBD2 for D (7 bases each). The origin of this receptor is a human donor with melanoma. The CDR3 is CASSLGQGGSDTQYF. The CDR3 DNA is TGCGCCAGCAGCTTGGGCCAGGGGGGGAGCGATACGCAGTATTTT.